The present TCR beta chain was sequenced within a study of cytomegalovirus exposure and HLA in healthy donors. Primers: 60 Vbeta forward and 13 Jbeta reverse. Data came from immunoSEQ multiplex PCR; TCRdb stores just in-frame clones and leaves some out. The data show under 200,000 clones, 60% to 80% seen once. CDR3 length: 16 residues. CDR1 and CDR2 (germline): SGHTA, FQGNSA. Trimming cost V 0 bases and J 1 base, with 12 bases left between them. The sequence derives from a woman aged 40-49 years in good health and CMV-seropositive. The rearrangement links TRBV7-2 to TRBJ1-2; no definite D call. Sequenced material: PBMCs. The CDR3 loop is CASSLASWQNNYGYTF. CDR3 DNA: TGTGCCAGCAGCTTAGCTTCTTGGCAGAATAACTATGGCTACACCTTC.